This is a list of T cell receptor beta chains from one sample in a study of cytomegalovirus exposure and HLA in healthy donors. Produced via immunoSEQ multiplex PCR; TCRdb's table is partial and in-frame only. The sample comprises approximately 61,000 clones, around 72% of which are singletons, and just over 50% rests with the top ten. Sequencing was carried out using PBMCs. These receptors were taken from a man aged 45 to 65 in good health and CMV-seropositive. CDR3s include the opening cysteine and the closing phenylalanine or tryptophan. Rows give clone size only sometimes, using once, few, many, or a class for an expanded clone.

CDR3aa,abundance,v_gene
CASSTNGRQGIGELFF,.,TRBV19
CSVANRGNEKLFF,.,TRBV29-1
CASSLDSGGAYEQYF,.,TRBV7-2
CASSRQGDRVNEKLFF,.,TRBV5-1
CASSLTSGAYNEQFF,few,TRBV7-3
CASSPQLWGNQPQHF,.,TRBV18
CASSQGGQGVQPQHF,few,TRBV4-1
CASSLKPGSDYGYTF,.,TRBV7-3
CASSPSGGAYNEQFF,.,TRBV9
CASSPGLQSSGNTIYF,.,TRBV18
CASSLQGEQYF,once,TRBV4-2
CASSQGLAGRNEQFF,.,TRBV7-3
CASSLAGVNTQYF,once,TRBV11-2
CASSYDRVTEAFF,.,TRBV6-5